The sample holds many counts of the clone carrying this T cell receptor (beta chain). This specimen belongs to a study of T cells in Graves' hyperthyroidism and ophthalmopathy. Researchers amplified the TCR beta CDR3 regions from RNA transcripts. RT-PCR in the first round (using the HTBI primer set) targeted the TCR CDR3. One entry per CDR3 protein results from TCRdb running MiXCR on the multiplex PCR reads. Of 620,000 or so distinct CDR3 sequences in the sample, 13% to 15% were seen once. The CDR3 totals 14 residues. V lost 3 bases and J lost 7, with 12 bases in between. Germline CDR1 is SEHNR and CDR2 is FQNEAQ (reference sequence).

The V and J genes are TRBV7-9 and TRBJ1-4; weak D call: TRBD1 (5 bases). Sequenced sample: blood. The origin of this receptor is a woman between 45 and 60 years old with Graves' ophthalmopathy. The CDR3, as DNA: TGTGCCAGCAGCTTGAGGCAGAGGGGTGAAAAACTGTTTTTT. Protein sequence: CASSLRQRGEKLFF. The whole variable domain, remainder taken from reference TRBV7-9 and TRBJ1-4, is DTGVSQNPRHKITKRGQNVTFRCDPISEHNRLYWYRQTLGQGPEFLTYFQNEAQLEKSRLLSDRFSAERPKGSFSTLEIQRTEQGDSAMYLCASSLRQRGEKLFFGSGTQLSVL.